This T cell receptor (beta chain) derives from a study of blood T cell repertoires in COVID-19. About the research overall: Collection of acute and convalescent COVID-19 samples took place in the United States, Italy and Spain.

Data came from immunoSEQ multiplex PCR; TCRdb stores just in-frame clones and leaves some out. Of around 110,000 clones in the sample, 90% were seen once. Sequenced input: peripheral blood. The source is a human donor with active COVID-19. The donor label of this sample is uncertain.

In nucleotides, the CDR3 is TGTGCCAGTAGTACAGGGACAGGGGTCTATGGCTACACCTTC. Amino acid sequence: CASSTGTGVYGYTF. This chain links TRBV19 with TRBJ1-2; 10 bases line up with TRBD1. The J segment lost 4 bases and the V segment lost 4 bases, leaving 3 bases of the junction unmatched. The CDR3 is made up of 14 amino acids. In germline, CDR1 is LNHDA, CDR2 SQIVND (reference sequence).